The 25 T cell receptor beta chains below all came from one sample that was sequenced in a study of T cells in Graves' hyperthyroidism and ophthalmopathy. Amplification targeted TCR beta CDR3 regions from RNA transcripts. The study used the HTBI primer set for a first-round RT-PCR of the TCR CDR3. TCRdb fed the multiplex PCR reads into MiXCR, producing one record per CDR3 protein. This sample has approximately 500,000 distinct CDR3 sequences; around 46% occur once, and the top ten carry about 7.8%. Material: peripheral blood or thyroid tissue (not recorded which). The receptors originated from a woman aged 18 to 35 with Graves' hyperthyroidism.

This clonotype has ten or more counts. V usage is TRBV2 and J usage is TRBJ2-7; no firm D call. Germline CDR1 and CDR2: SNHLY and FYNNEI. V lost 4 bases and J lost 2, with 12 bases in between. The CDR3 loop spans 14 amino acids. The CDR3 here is CASSVVQPAYEQYF. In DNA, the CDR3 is TGTGCCAGCAGTGTCGTACAACCGGCCTACGAGCAGTACTTC.

The CDR3 reads CASSVAPSDEQFF. The DNA of the CDR3 is TGTGCCAGCAGCGTAGCTCCAAGTGATGAGCAGTTCTTC. The gene calls are TRBV9 and TRBJ2-1; D gene ambiguous. V was trimmed by 0 bases and J by 8 bases, leaving 9 bases between them. This CDR3 region has 13 residues. CDR1 and CDR2 from the germline V gene are SGDLS and YYNGEE.

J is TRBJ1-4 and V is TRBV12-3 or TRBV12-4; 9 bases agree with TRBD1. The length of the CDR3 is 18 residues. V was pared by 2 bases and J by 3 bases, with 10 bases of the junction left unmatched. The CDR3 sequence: CASSLNRQRTGANEKLFF. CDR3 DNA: TGTGCCAGCAGTTTAAACCGACAGCGGACAGGGGCTAATGAAAAACTGTTTTTT.

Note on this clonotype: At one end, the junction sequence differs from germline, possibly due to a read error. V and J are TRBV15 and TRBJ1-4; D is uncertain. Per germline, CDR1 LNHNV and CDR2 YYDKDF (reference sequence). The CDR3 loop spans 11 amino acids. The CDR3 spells CATSRVKAGTF. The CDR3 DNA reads TGTGCCACCAGCAGAGTTAAAGCGGGCACTTTT.

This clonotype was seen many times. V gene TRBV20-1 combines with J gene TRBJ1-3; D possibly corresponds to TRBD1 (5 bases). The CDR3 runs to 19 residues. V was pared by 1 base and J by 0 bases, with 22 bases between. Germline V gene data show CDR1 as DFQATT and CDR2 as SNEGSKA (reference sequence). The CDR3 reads CSARGLRVLRALSGNTIYF. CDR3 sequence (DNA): TGCAGTGCTAGAGGCCTAAGGGTCCTCAGGGCTCTCTCTGGAAACACCATATATTTT.

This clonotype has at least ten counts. Here the CDR3 reads CAIRRDRSMDEQYF. The CDR3 DNA reads as TGTGCCATCAGACGGGACAGATCAATGGACGAGCAGTACTTC. The J gene is TRBJ2-7, the V gene TRBV10-3, with TRBD1 matching over 7 bases. After removal of 6 bases from V and 5 bases from J, the junction contained 10 bases not matched to a gene. The CDR3 is 14 residues long. Germline assignment: CDR1 ENHRY and CDR2 SYGVKD.

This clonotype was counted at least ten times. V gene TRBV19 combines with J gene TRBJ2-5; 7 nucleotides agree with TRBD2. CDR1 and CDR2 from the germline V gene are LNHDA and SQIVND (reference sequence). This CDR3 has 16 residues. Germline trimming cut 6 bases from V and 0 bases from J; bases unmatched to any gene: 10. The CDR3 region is CASRPRAGVYQETQYF. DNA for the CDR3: TGTGCCAGTAGACCCAGGGCGGGAGTCTACCAAGAGACCCAGTACTTC. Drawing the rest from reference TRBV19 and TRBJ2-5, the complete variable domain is DGGITQSPKYLFRKEGQNVTLSCEQNLNHDAMYWYRQDPGQGLRLIYYSQIVNDFQKGDIAEGYSVSREKKESFPLTVTSAQKNPTAFYLCASRPRAGVYQETQYFGPGTRLLVL.

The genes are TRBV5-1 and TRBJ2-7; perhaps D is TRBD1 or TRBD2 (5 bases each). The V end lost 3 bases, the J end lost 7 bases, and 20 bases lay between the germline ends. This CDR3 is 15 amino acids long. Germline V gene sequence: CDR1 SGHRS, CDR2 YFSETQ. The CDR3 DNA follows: TGCGCCAGCAGCTCAGGGTCAGGGACCCTACGTGAGCAGTACTTC. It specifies CASSSGSGTLREQYF.

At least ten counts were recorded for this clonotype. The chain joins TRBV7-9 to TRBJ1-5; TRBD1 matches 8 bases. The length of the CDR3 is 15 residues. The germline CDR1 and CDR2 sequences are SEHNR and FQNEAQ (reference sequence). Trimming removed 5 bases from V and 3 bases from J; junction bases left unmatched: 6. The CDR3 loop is CASSEGQVNNQPQHF. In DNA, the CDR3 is TGTGCCAGCAGCGAGGGACAGGTAAACAATCAGCCCCAGCATTTT. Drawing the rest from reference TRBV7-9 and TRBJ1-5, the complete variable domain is DTGVSQNPRHKITKRGQNVTFRCDPISEHNRLYWYRQTLGQGPEFLTYFQNEAQLEKSRLLSDRFSAERPKGSFSTLEIQRTEQGDSAMYLCASSEGQVNNQPQHFGDGTRLSIL.

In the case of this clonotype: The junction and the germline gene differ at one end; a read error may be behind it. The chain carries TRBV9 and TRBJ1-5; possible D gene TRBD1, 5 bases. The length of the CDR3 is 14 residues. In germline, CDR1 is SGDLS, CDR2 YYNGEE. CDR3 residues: CAGSGDGENRPQHF. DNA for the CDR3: TGTGCCGGCAGCGGGGACGGGGAAAATCGGCCCCAGCATTTT.

The DNA for the CDR3 is TGTGCCACCAGTGATGTGGGACTATCGGGCCAAGAGACCCAGTACTTC. Translation: CATSDVGLSGQETQYF. The chain employs TRBV24-1 and TRBJ2-5; 7 bases map to TRBD2. The CDR3 loop spans 16 amino acids. Germline CDR1 KGHDR, CDR2 SFDVKD. The junction had 7 bases not matched to a gene; V was cut back by 3 bases and J by 1 base.

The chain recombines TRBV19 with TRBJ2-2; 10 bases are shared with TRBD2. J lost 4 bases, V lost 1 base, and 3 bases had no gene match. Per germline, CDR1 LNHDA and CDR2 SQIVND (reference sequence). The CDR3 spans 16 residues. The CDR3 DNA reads TGTGCCAGTAGTATAGGGACTAGCGGTCCCACCGGGGAGCTGTTTTTT. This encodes CASSIGTSGPTGELFF. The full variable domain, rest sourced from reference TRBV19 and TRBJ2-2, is DGGITQSPKYLFRKEGQNVTLSCEQNLNHDAMYWYRQDPGQGLRLIYYSQIVNDFQKGDIAEGYSVSREKKESFPLTVTSAQKNPTAFYLCASSIGTSGPTGELFFGEGSRLTVL.

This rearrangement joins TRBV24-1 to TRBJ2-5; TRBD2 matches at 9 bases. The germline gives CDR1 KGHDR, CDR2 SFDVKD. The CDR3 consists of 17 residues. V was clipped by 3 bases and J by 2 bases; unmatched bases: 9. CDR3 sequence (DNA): TGTGCCACCAGTGATCATAAAGCGGGAGGCAGACAAGAGACCCAGTACTTC. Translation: CATSDHKAGGRQETQYF.

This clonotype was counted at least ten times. The CDR3 DNA is TGTGCCAGCAGCTCCCCCGGGTGGGAGCAGTACTTC. The encoded protein is CASSSPGWEQYF. The chain employs TRBV12-3 or TRBV12-4 and TRBJ2-7; D gene unclear. This CDR3 spans 12 amino acids. Trimming removed 6 bases from V and 7 bases from J, with 13 bases in between.

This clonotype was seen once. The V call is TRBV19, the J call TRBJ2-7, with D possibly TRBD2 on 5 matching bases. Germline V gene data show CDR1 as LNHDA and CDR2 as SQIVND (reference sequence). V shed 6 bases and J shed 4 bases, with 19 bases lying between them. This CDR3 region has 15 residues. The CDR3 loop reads CASRRLSSGPYEQYF. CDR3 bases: TGTGCCAGTAGGCGCCTAAGCAGCGGTCCATACGAGCAGTACTTC.

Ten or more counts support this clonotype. The CDR3 here is CAISELGTYTEAFF. The CDR3 DNA follows: TGTGCCATCAGTGAGTTGGGTACATACACTGAAGCTTTCTTT. The chain links TRBV10-3 to TRBJ1-1; D call uncertain. The CDR3 totals 14 residues. V was clipped by 1 base and J by 3 bases, with 9 bases between them. The V gene's germline CDR1 is ENHRY and CDR2 SYGVKD.

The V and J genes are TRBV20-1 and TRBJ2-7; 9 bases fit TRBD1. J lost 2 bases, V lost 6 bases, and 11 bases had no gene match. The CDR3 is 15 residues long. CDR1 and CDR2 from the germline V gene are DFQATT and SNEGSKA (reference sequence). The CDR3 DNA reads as TGCAGTGCCCAAAGTTACAACAGGGGGCCCTACGAGCAGTACTTC. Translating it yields CSAQSYNRGPYEQYF.

The CDR3 DNA reads TGTGCCATCAGTGGGCCAACAGGGGTGAGCGGCTACACCTTC. Translated, it gives CAISGPTGVSGYTF. The gene calls are TRBV10-3 and TRBJ1-2; 7 bases fit TRBD1. Unmatched junction bases numbered 10, after V lost 4 bases and J lost 8 bases. CDR3 length: 14 residues. The germline gives CDR1 ENHRY, CDR2 SYGVKD.

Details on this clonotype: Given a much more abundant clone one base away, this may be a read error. The CDR3 here is CASRWDEQYF. Here the CDR3 DNA reads TGTGCCAGCAGGTGGGATGAGCAGTACTTC. V and J are TRBV2 and TRBJ2-7, with D uncertain. This CDR3 has 10 residues. Germline CDR1 is SNHLY and CDR2 is FYNNEI. Trimming left V 6 bases short and J 7 bases short, with 7 bases between. The entire variable domain, with the rest obtained from reference TRBV2 and TRBJ2-7, is as follows: EPEVTQTPSHQVTQMGQEVILRCVPISNHLYFYWYRQILGQKVEFLVSFYNNEISEKSEIFDDQFSVERPDGSNFTLKIRSTKLEDSAMYFCASRWDEQYFGPGTRLTVT.

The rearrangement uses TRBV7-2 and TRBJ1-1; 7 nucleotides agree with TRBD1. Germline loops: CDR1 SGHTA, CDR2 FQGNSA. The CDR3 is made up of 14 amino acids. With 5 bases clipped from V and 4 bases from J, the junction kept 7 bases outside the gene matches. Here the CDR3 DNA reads TGTGCCAGCAGCCAACGACAGGGTAGCACTGAAGCTTTCTTT. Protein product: CASSQRQGSTEAFF.

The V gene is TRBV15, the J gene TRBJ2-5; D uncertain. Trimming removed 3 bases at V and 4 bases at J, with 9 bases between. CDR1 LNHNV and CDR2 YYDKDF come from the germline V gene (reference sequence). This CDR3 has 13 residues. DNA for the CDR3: TGTGCCACCAGCAGCTTGTTCGGAGAGACCCAGTACTTC. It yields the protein CATSSLFGETQYF. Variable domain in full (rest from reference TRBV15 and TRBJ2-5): DAMVIQNPRYQVTQFGKPVTLSCSQTLNHNVMYWYQQKSSQAPKLLFHYYDKDFNNEADTPDNFQSRRPNTSFCFLDIRSPGLGDTAMYLCATSSLFGETQYFGPGTRLLVL.

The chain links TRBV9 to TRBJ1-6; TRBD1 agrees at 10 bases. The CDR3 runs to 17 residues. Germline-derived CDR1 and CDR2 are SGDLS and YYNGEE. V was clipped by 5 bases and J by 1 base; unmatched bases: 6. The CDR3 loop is CASSSGTGVSYNSPLHF. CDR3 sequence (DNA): TGTGCCAGCAGTTCCGGGACAGGGGTTTCCTATAATTCACCCCTCCACTTT.

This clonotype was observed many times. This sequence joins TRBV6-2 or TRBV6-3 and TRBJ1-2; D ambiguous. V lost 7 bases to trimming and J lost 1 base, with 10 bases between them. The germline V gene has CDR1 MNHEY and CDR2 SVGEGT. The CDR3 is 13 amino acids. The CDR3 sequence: CASTQTSNYGYTF. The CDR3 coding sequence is TGTGCCAGCACCCAAACGAGTAACTATGGCTACACCTTC.

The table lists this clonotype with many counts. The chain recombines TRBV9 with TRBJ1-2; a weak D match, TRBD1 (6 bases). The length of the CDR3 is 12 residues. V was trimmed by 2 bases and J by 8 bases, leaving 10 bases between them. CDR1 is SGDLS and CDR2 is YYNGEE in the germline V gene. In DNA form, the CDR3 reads TGTGCCAGCAGCGTCGCAGGGGTCGGCTACACCTTC. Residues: CASSVAGVGYTF. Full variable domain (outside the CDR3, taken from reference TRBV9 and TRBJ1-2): DSGVTQTPKHLITATGQRVTLRCSPRSGDLSVYWYQQSLDQGLQFLIQYYNGEERAKGNILERFSAQQFPDLHSELNLSSLELGDSALYFCASSVAGVGYTFGSGTRLTVV.

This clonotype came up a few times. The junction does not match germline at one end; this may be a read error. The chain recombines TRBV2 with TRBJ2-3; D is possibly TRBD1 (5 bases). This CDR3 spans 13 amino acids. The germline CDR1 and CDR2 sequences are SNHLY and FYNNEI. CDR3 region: CASIESQDMTQYF. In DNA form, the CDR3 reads TGTGCCAGCATTGAAAGTCAGGACATGACGCAGTATTTT.